One sample yielded the 25 T cell receptor beta chains listed below, sequenced in a study of blood T cell repertoires in COVID-19. TCRdb's copy holds only in-frame clones and misses some; the assay was immunoSEQ multiplex PCR. This sample has around 92,000 clones, with approximately 86% found just once. The sequenced sample was peripheral blood. The origin of the receptors is a woman in her fifties or sixties in a cohort sampled during active or convalescent COVID-19.

V usage is TRBV2 and J usage is TRBJ2-3; 12 positions agree with TRBD1. This CDR3 has 15 residues. Trimming cost V 4 bases and J 4 bases; bases outside gene matches: 3. Germline values: CDR1 SNHLY, CDR2 FYNNEI. CDR3 sequence reads: CASSAGTGGPDTQYF. The CDR3 DNA sequence: TGTGCCAGCAGTGCGGGGACAGGGGGCCCAGATACGCAGTATTTT. Full variable domain (missing parts from reference TRBV2 and TRBJ2-3): EPEVTQTPSHQVTQMGQEVILRCVPISNHLYFYWYRQILGQKVEFLVSFYNNEISEKSEIFDDQFSVERPDGSNFTLKIRSTKLEDSAMYFCASSAGTGGPDTQYFGPGTRLTVL.

CDR3 region: CASRQTVNTEAFF. In DNA, the CDR3 is TGTGCCAGCAGACAGACCGTGAACACTGAAGCTTTCTTT. The chain combines TRBV6-5 with TRBJ1-1; D not resolved. Germline CDR1 and CDR2: MNHEY and SVGAGI. The CDR3 spans 13 residues. Trimming removed 6 bases from V and 0 bases from J, with 8 bases in between.

The chain has TRBV7-3 and TRBJ1-2; 9 nucleotides line up with TRBD1. This CDR3 is 13 amino acids long. CDR1 is SGHTA, CDR2 FQGTGA, per germline. The V and J ends lost 1 base and 7 bases, in that order; junction bases with no gene match: 1. This chain's CDR3 is CASSLRDRVGYTF. The CDR3 DNA sequence: TGTGCCAGCAGCTTAAGGGACAGGGTTGGCTACACCTTC.

The chain links TRBV6-5 to TRBJ1-4; 8 bases agree with TRBD1. The CDR3 totals 14 residues. With V trimmed by 5 bases and J by 7 bases, 6 bases remained unmatched. The germline V gene has CDR1 MNHEY and CDR2 SVGAGI. The CDR3 bases are TGTGCCAGCAGTCGGGACAGGCGACCTGAAAAACTGTTTTTT. This translates into CASSRDRRPEKLFF.

The chain uses TRBV10-3 and TRBJ1-5; D remains ambiguous. The CDR3 extends over 13 amino acids. Germline V CDR1 and CDR2: ENHRY, SYGVKD. Trimming took 4 bases from V and 5 from J, leaving 9 bases between them. The CDR3 coding sequence is TGTGCCATCAGTGGCGCGGCTTATCAGCCCCAGCATTTT. This gives the protein CAISGAAYQPQHF.

The rearrangement uses TRBV10-2 and TRBJ2-3, with 11 bases fitting TRBD2. This CDR3 spans 17 amino acids. Germline V lookup: CDR1 WSHSY, CDR2 SAAADI. The trim removed 3 bases at V and 2 bases at J, leaving 7 bases unmatched. The CDR3 reads CASSDTASGGFTDTQYF. In DNA form, the CDR3 reads TGCGCCAGCAGTGATACGGCTAGCGGGGGGTTCACAGATACGCAGTATTTT.

J is TRBJ1-5 and V is TRBV6-5; 8 positions match TRBD1. Germline loops: CDR1 MNHEY, CDR2 SVGAGI. With V trimmed by 6 bases and J by 2 bases, 6 bases remained unmatched. This CDR3 is built from 15 residues. Written as DNA, the CDR3 is TGTGCCAGCAGGATCATACAGGGGGGCAATCAGCCCCAGCATTTT. Amino acid sequence: CASRIIQGGNQPQHF.

V usage is TRBV27 and J usage is TRBJ1-1; D uncertain. Trimming pared 3 bases from V and 2 bases from J, leaving 13 bases between. The CDR3 runs to 15 residues. CDR1 and CDR2 from the germline V gene are MNHEY and SMNVEV (reference sequence). CDR3 amino acids: CASSFLYRGNTEAFF. The DNA for the CDR3 is TGTGCCAGCAGTTTCCTATATCGGGGTAACACTGAAGCTTTCTTT.

The V gene is TRBV3-1 (or the pseudogene TRBV3-2), the J gene TRBJ1-2; D is unclear. Germline CDR1 reads LGHDT; CDR2 reads YNNKEL (reference sequence). Trimming pared 0 bases from V and 0 bases from J, leaving 8 bases between. This CDR3 has 15 amino acids. CDR3 region: CASSQDSHSNYGYTF. Written as DNA, the CDR3 is TGTGCCAGCAGCCAAGATTCGCACTCTAACTATGGCTACACCTTC.

The chain recombines TRBV5-4 with TRBJ1-3, with D uncertain. CDR3 length equals 14 residues. The germline V gene has CDR1 SGHNT and CDR2 YYREEE (reference sequence). Trimming took 1 base from V and 0 from J, leaving 5 bases between them. DNA for the CDR3: TGTGCCAGCAGCTTGATGAGCTCTGGAAACACCATATATTTT. It is translated as CASSLMSSGNTIYF.

The gene calls are TRBV28 and TRBJ1-5; D may be TRBD1 (5 bases). The CDR3 spans 15 residues. Looked up from germline, CDR1 is MDHEN and CDR2 is SYDVKM. Trimming removed 4 bases from V and 2 bases from J, with 12 bases in between. The CDR3 reads CASSSQGVRNQPQHF. The DNA of the CDR3 is TGTGCCAGCAGTTCCCAGGGTGTCCGCAATCAGCCCCAGCATTTT.

The rearrangement uses TRBV5-5 and TRBJ1-1; TRBD1 agrees at 7 bases. V shed 2 bases and J 0 bases; nucleotides not matched to a gene: 4. The length of the CDR3 is 15 residues. Germline V CDR1 and CDR2: SGHKS, YYEKEE (reference sequence). CDR3 region: CASSFRDSMNTEAFF. DNA for the CDR3: TGTGCCAGCAGCTTCCGGGACAGCATGAACACTGAAGCTTTCTTT.

The chain has TRBV4-1 and TRBJ2-2; D not certain. The CDR3 length is 15 residues. CDR1 is MGHRA, CDR2 YSYEKL, per germline. The V end was cut by 2 bases, the J end by 1 base, with 8 bases between. CDR3 amino acids: CASSQSPGNTGELFF. CDR3 bases: TGCGCCAGCAGCCAATCCCCCGGGAACACCGGGGAGCTGTTTTTT.

V usage is TRBV6-5 and J usage is TRBJ1-5; D remains unclear. The length of the CDR3 is 15 residues. CDR1 MNHEY and CDR2 SVGAGI come from the germline V gene. V lost 6 bases and J 3 bases, leaving 15 bases between the germline ends. CDR3 sequence reads: CASSSRRDFNQPQHF. CDR3 in DNA: TGTGCCAGCAGCTCCCGGCGGGATTTCAATCAGCCCCAGCATTTT.

The rearrangement uses TRBV10-3 and TRBJ2-3, with D unclear. With 6 bases removed from V and 0 bases from J, the gap between germline ends came to 10 bases. The germline CDR1 and CDR2 sequences are ENHRY and SYGVKD. The CDR3 length is 14 residues. The CDR3 loop reads CAISLSASTDTQYF. CDR3 coding DNA: TGTGCCATCAGCCTCAGTGCTAGCACAGATACGCAGTATTTT.

The V call is TRBV5-1, the J call TRBJ1-4; TRBD1 aligns across 8 bases. This CDR3 spans 14 amino acids. CDR1 and CDR2 (germline): SGHRS, YFSETQ. J lost 10 bases, V lost 3 bases, and 8 bases had no gene match. In DNA form, the CDR3 reads TGCGCCAGCAGCTCAGGACAGGGCAAAGGAAAACTGTTTTTT. Its translation: CASSSGQGKGKLFF.

In this sample, this clone turned up once. V gene TRBV30 combines with J gene TRBJ1-1; D remains ambiguous. Trimming shortened V by 6 bases and J by 2 bases, and 10 bases separated the two germline ends. The germline V gene encodes CDR1 GTSNPN and CDR2 SVGIG (reference sequence). The CDR3 is 12 residues long. The CDR3 DNA reads as TGTGCCTGTTCGGGGTTTAACACTGAAGCTTTCTTT. Its protein is CACSGFNTEAFF. The whole variable domain, remainder taken from reference TRBV30 and TRBJ1-1, is SQTIHQWPATLVQPVGSPLSLECTVEGTSNPNLYWYRQAAGRGLQLLFYSVGIGQISSEVPQNLSASRPQDRQFILSSKKLLLSDSGFYLCACSGFNTEAFFGQGTRLTVV.

The gene calls are TRBV6-5 and TRBJ2-1; 11 bases match TRBD1. Germline V lookup: CDR1 MNHEY, CDR2 SVGAGI. Germline trimming cut 8 bases from V and 3 bases from J; bases unmatched to any gene: 3. The CDR3 consists of 14 residues. CDR3 in amino acids: CASGQGASYNEQFF. As DNA, the CDR3 is TGTGCCAGCGGACAGGGGGCAAGCTACAATGAGCAGTTCTTC.

The rearrangement uses TRBV19 and TRBJ2-7; 9 bases line up with TRBD2. The V gene end was trimmed by 3 bases and the J gene end by 5 bases; junction bases not matched to a gene: 14. Germline CDR1 LNHDA, CDR2 SQIVND (reference sequence). The CDR3 totals 17 residues. The CDR3 nucleotides are TGTGCCAGTAGTATCGGGTTTAGTAGCGGGAGAGGCCACGAGCAGTACTTC. It is translated as CASSIGFSSGRGHEQYF. Looking up the rest from reference TRBV19 and TRBJ2-7 gives the full variable domain: DGGITQSPKYLFRKEGQNVTLSCEQNLNHDAMYWYRQDPGQGLRLIYYSQIVNDFQKGDIAEGYSVSREKKESFPLTVTSAQKNPTAFYLCASSIGFSSGRGHEQYFGPGTRLTVT.

This clone was seen a single time. V usage is TRBV4-2 and J usage is TRBJ2-7, with a tentative D call TRBD2 (5 bases). This CDR3 region has 13 residues. Deletions cut 2 bases from V and 5 bases from J, with 10 bases between. The germline V gene has CDR1 LGHNA and CDR2 YNFKEQ. The CDR3 protein is CASSQQRGNEQYF. DNA for the CDR3: TGTGCCAGCAGCCAACAACGAGGGAACGAGCAGTACTTC.

The chain couples TRBV9 to TRBJ2-3, with D possibly being TRBD2 (6 bases). Per germline, CDR1 SGDLS and CDR2 YYNGEE. This CDR3 is 15 amino acids long. V gave up 0 bases and J gave up 1 base, with 9 bases separating them. The CDR3 DNA follows: TGTGCCAGCAGCGTAGGCGGCGGGGGCACAGATACGCAGTATTTT. Translating it yields CASSVGGGGTDTQYF.

The count of this clone is one. This chain joins TRBV11-2 and TRBJ1-6; D gene unclear. The V end lost 1 base, the J end lost 4 bases, and 14 bases lay between the germline ends. The CDR3 has 17 residues. CDR1 and CDR2 from the germline V gene are SGHAT and FQNNGV. The CDR3 protein is CASSLVVRREYNSPLHF. CDR3 bases: TGTGCCAGCAGCTTAGTCGTCAGGAGGGAATATAATTCACCCCTCCACTTT.

This chain connects TRBV9 to TRBJ2-3, with 10 bases fitting TRBD2. CDR1 and CDR2 from the germline V gene are SGDLS and YYNGEE. The CDR3 loop spans 16 amino acids. Trimming removed 1 base from V and 5 bases from J; junction bases left unmatched: 7. Written as DNA, the CDR3 is TGTGCCAGCAGCGTAAGCGGGAGGGCCAGCGGAGATACGCAGTATTTT. Translated, it gives CASSVSGRASGDTQYF.

This chain's CDR3 is CASSLDGEKLFF. The DNA for the CDR3 is TGTGCCAGCAGCTTAGACGGGGAAAAACTGTTTTTT. The chain joins TRBV5-6 to TRBJ1-4, with unresolved D. Between the trimmed V and J ends, which lost 2 bases and 8 bases, there was a span of 7 bases. Per germline, CDR1 SGHDT and CDR2 YYEEEE. The CDR3 spans 12 residues.

The chain has TRBV19 and TRBJ1-6, with 7 nucleotides matching TRBD1. The V gene end was trimmed by 3 bases and the J gene end by 0 bases; junction bases not matched to a gene: 17. Germline V gives CDR1 LNHDA, CDR2 SQIVND (reference sequence). The CDR3 loop spans 21 amino acids. The CDR3 spells CASSMAPGQASSSSYNSPLHF. CDR3 nucleotides: TGTGCCAGTAGTATGGCCCCCGGACAGGCAAGCTCCAGCTCCTATAATTCACCCCTCCACTTT. The entire variable domain, with the rest obtained from reference TRBV19 and TRBJ1-6, is as follows: DGGITQSPKYLFRKEGQNVTLSCEQNLNHDAMYWYRQDPGQGLRLIYYSQIVNDFQKGDIAEGYSVSREKKESFPLTVTSAQKNPTAFYLCASSMAPGQASSSSYNSPLHFGNGTRLTVT.